Listed below are T cell receptor beta chains from one sample, sequenced in a study of CD8 T cells in Susac syndrome. TCRdb recomputed calls from the immunoSEQ multiplex PCR reads with MiXCR, one row per CDR3 protein. The table lists about 300,000 distinct CDR3 sequences, around 85% of them singletons. Input material: CD8+ T cells from PBMCs. Receptors were obtained from a human donor with multiple sclerosis. CDR3s include the opening cysteine and the closing phenylalanine or tryptophan. The D gene is left open where the match is weak. The size field is filled for only some rows; it gives once, few, many or a size class.

v_call: TRBV18; d_call: TRBD2; j_call: TRBJ2-3; clone_size: NA; cdr3_aa: CASSREGTDTQYF; cdr3_nt: TGTGCCAGCTCCCGGGAGGGCACAGATACGCAGTATTTT
v_call: TRBV11-2; d_call: NA; j_call: TRBJ2-1; clone_size: NA; cdr3_aa: CASSLGPEGYNEQFF; cdr3_nt: TGTGCCAGCAGCCTAGGACCGGAGGGCTACAATGAGCAGTTCTTC
v_call: TRBV4-2; d_call: NA; j_call: TRBJ2-2; clone_size: NA; cdr3_aa: CASSPYPYNTGELFF; cdr3_nt: TGTGCCAGCAGCCCATACCCCTACAACACCGGGGAGCTGTTTTTT
v_call: TRBV2; d_call: NA; j_call: TRBJ2-3; clone_size: NA; cdr3_aa: CATWGGRTDTQYF; cdr3_nt: TGTGCCACCTGGGGGGGCCGCACAGATACGCAGTATTTT
v_call: TRBV29-1; d_call: NA; j_call: TRBJ2-2; clone_size: NA; cdr3_aa: CSAGARAQGTGELFF; cdr3_nt: TGCAGCGCCGGTGCGAGGGCCCAGGGCACCGGGGAGCTGTTTTTT
v_call: TRBV27; d_call: TRBD2; j_call: TRBJ2-1; clone_size: NA; cdr3_aa: CASSFALAGARGEQFF; cdr3_nt: TGTGCCAGCAGTTTTGCCCTAGCGGGAGCAAGGGGTGAGCAGTTCTTC
v_call: TRBV4-1; d_call: TRBD2; j_call: TRBJ2-1; clone_size: NA; cdr3_aa: CASSQYIAGLEVHEQFF; cdr3_nt: TGCGCCAGCAGCCAATACATAGCGGGACTAGAGGTTCATGAGCAGTTCTTC
v_call: TRBV27; d_call: NA; j_call: TRBJ1-1; clone_size: NA; cdr3_aa: CASSLFPSSRTEAFF; cdr3_nt: TGTGCCAGCAGTTTATTCCCAAGCTCAAGGACTGAAGCTTTCTTT
v_call: TRBV27; d_call: NA; j_call: TRBJ2-1; clone_size: NA; cdr3_aa: CASSFGQPNEQFF; cdr3_nt: TGTGCCAGCAGCTTTGGACAGCCCAATGAGCAGTTCTTC
v_call: TRBV6-2/TRBV6-3; d_call: NA; j_call: TRBJ2-1; clone_size: few; cdr3_aa: CASSYDGGSSYNEQFF; cdr3_nt: TGTGCCAGCAGTTATGACGGCGGCAGCTCCTACAATGAGCAGTTCTTC
v_call: TRBV2; d_call: TRBD2; j_call: TRBJ2-4; clone_size: NA; cdr3_aa: CASTPWTSGREDLSKNIQYF; cdr3_nt: TGTGCCAGCACCCCTTGGACTAGCGGGAGAGAGGATTTATCCAAAAACATTCAGTACTTC
v_call: TRBV27; d_call: TRBD2; j_call: TRBJ2-7; clone_size: NA; cdr3_aa: CASSPGLAGGPGYEQYF; cdr3_nt: TGTGCCAGCAGCCCGGGACTAGCGGGAGGGCCGGGGTACGAGCAGTACTTC
v_call: TRBV28; d_call: TRBD1; j_call: TRBJ2-5; clone_size: NA; cdr3_aa: CASRYIQGSRETQYF; cdr3_nt: TGTGCCAGCAGATACATACAGGGGTCGCGGGAGACCCAGTACTTC
v_call: TRBV20-1; d_call: TRBD1; j_call: TRBJ1-1; clone_size: NA; cdr3_aa: CSAARQGRLTSTEAFF; cdr3_nt: TGCAGTGCTGCGAGACAGGGGCGTTTAACGAGCACTGAAGCTTTCTTT
v_call: TRBV15; d_call: TRBD2; j_call: TRBJ2-1; clone_size: once; cdr3_aa: CATRGLAGVNEQFF; cdr3_nt: TGTGCCACCAGGGGACTAGCGGGGGTCAATGAGCAGTTCTTC
v_call: TRBV12-3/TRBV12-4; d_call: NA; j_call: TRBJ1-5; clone_size: NA; cdr3_aa: CASSLDGFGNQPQHF; cdr3_nt: TGTGCCAGCAGTTTAGACGGGTTCGGCAATCAGCCCCAGCATTTT
v_call: TRBV13; d_call: NA; j_call: TRBJ2-1; clone_size: few; cdr3_aa: CASSLNPDSSYNEQFF; cdr3_nt: TGTGCCAGCAGCTTAAATCCGGATAGCTCCTACAATGAGCAGTTCTTC
v_call: TRBV27; d_call: TRBD1; j_call: TRBJ2-6; clone_size: once; cdr3_aa: CASSLRQGTSGANVLTF; cdr3_nt: TGTGCCAGCAGTCTACGACAGGGTACCTCTGGGGCCAACGTCCTGACTTTC
v_call: TRBV28; d_call: TRBD2; j_call: TRBJ2-1; clone_size: NA; cdr3_aa: CASSLAGTGDEQFF; cdr3_nt: TGTGCCAGCAGCTTAGCGGGAACCGGCGATGAGCAGTTCTTC
v_call: TRBV27; d_call: NA; j_call: TRBJ1-5; clone_size: NA; cdr3_aa: CASSLKSLGPSNQPQHF; cdr3_nt: TGTGCCAGCAGTTTGAAATCTTTGGGCCCATCCAATCAGCCCCAGCATTTT
v_call: TRBV5-6; d_call: NA; j_call: TRBJ1-1; clone_size: NA; cdr3_aa: CASSDVLRAFGQAFF; cdr3_nt: TGTGCCAGCAGCGACGTGCTACGAGCGTTCGGTCAAGCTTTCTTT
v_call: TRBV9; d_call: NA; j_call: TRBJ2-3; clone_size: NA; cdr3_aa: CASSVGGSEGDTQYF; cdr3_nt: TGTGCCAGCAGCGTAGGGGGTAGCGAGGGAGATACGCAGTATTTT
v_call: TRBV9; d_call: NA; j_call: TRBJ2-3; clone_size: NA; cdr3_aa: CASNQMGYQTQSSTDTQYF; cdr3_nt: TGTGCCAGCAACCAGATGGGTTATCAAACCCAATCTAGCACAGATACGCAGTATTTT
v_call: TRBV20-1; d_call: NA; j_call: TRBJ2-1; clone_size: NA; cdr3_aa: CSARDGGRVYNEQFF; cdr3_nt: TGCAGTGCTAGAGATGGAGGCAGGGTCTACAATGAGCAGTTCTTC
v_call: TRBV28; d_call: TRBD1; j_call: TRBJ2-5; clone_size: NA; cdr3_aa: CASSRTGEETQYF; cdr3_nt: TGTGCCAGCAGCCGCACAGGGGAAGAGACCCAGTACTTC
v_call: TRBV30; d_call: TRBD1; j_call: TRBJ2-2; clone_size: NA; cdr3_aa: CAWTTGAAKTGELFF; cdr3_nt: TGTGCCTGGACAACAGGGGCCGCTAAAACCGGGGAGCTGTTTTTT
v_call: TRBV9; d_call: NA; j_call: TRBJ2-7; clone_size: NA; cdr3_aa: CASSVDPSDSYEQYF; cdr3_nt: TGTGCCAGCAGCGTAGACCCTAGCGACTCCTACGAGCAGTACTTC
v_call: TRBV24-1; d_call: TRBD1; j_call: TRBJ2-1; clone_size: few; cdr3_aa: CATSGRDSSYNEQFF; cdr3_nt: TGTGCCACCAGTGGCCGGGACAGCTCCTACAATGAGCAGTTCTTC